The entry below describes one T cell receptor (beta chain). Its antigen is unidentified. Treatment of the sample: about 20 received Ad26.COV2.S at low or high dose, single or two shots; roughly five received placebo; per-sample allocation not given. The study sampled participants on day 63 after the first vaccine or placebo injection. Whoever gave the sample was an adult aged 18-55 years in Boston. CDR1 and CDR2 from the germline V gene are SQVTM and ANQGSEA. This CDR3 has 14 amino acids. Deletions cut 0 bases from V and 5 bases from J, with 11 bases between. This sample stems from a study of Ad26.COV2.S vaccination and SARS-CoV-2 variants. Study information: The donor participated in the COV1001 trial, in its Ad26.COV2.S arm. Donor got 5x10^10 or 1x10^11 viral particles of Ad26.COV2.S. Study-level results: Total T cell responses may have been underestimated by the TCR breadth and depth analyses.

Produced via immunoSEQ multiplex PCR; TCRdb's table is partial and in-frame only. The sample contains over 400,000 clones, 80% to 95% of which appear only once. V is TRBV29-1 and J is TRBJ2-1; D uncertain. The sequence was obtained from a person between 18 and 65 years old who received the Ad26.COV2.S COVID-19 vaccine or a placebo. The material was peripheral blood, obtained in a trial of Ad26.COV2.S vaccine versus placebo. CDR3 region: CSVEDKTPHNEQFF. DNA of the CDR3: TGCAGCGTTGAAGATAAAACGCCGCACAATGAGCAGTTCTTC.